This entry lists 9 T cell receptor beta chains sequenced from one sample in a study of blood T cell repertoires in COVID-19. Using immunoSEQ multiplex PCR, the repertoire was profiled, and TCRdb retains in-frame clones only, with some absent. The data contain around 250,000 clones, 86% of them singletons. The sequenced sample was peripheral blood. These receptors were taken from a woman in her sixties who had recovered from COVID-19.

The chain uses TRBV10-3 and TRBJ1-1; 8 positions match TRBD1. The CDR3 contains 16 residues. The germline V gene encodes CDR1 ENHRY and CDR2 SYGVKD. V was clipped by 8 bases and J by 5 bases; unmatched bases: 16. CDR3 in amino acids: CAIARGSLGQGTEAFF. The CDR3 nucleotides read TGTGCCATCGCAAGGGGGTCCCTCGGACAGGGTACTGAAGCTTTCTTT.

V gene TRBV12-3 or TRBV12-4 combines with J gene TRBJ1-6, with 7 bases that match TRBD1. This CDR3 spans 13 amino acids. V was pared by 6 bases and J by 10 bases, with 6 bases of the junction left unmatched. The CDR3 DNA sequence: TGTGCCAGCAGGACAGGGCGAGAATCACCCCTCCACTTT. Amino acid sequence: CASRTGRESPLHF.

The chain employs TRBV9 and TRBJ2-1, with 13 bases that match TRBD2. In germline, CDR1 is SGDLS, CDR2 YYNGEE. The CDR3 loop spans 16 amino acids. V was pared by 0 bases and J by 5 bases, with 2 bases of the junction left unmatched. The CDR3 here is CASSVGTSGGHNEQFF. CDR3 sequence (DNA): TGTGCCAGCAGCGTAGGGACTAGCGGGGGACACAATGAGCAGTTCTTC.

CDR3 nucleotides: TGTGCCAGCAGCTACAGGGGGCTTGACGAGCAGTACTTC. Its translation is CASSYRGLDEQYF. The chain carries TRBV5-8 and TRBJ2-7, with 9 bases fitting TRBD1. Germline lookup yields CDR1 SGHTS and CDR2 YDEGEE. Trimming removed 3 bases from V and 5 bases from J; junction bases left unmatched: 3. The CDR3 has 13 amino acids.

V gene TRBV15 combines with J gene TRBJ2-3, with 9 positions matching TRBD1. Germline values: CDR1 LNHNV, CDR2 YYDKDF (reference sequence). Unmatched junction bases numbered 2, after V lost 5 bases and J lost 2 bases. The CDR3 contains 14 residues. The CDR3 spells CATSRDRATDTQYF. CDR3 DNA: TGTGCCACCAGCCGGGACAGGGCCACAGATACGCAGTATTTT.

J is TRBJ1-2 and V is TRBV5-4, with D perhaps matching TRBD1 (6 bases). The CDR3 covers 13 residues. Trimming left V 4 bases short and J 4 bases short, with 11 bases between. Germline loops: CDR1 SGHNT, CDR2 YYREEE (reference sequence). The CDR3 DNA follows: TGTGCCAGCAGCGCGGACAGTCTCTATGGCTACACCTTC. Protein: CASSADSLYGYTF.

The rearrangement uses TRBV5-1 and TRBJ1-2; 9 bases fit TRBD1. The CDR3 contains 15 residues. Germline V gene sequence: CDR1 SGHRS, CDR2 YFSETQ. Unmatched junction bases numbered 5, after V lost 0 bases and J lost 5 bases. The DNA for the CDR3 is TGCGCCAGCAGCTTGGGCTCGACAGGGGGGTATGGCTACACCTTC. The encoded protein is CASSLGSTGGYGYTF.

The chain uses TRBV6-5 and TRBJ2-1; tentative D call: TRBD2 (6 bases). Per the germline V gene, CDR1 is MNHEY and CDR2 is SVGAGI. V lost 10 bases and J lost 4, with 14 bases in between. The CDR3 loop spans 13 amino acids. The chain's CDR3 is CAILRRGYNEQFF. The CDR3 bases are TGTGCCATCCTAAGGCGGGGATACAATGAGCAGTTCTTC.

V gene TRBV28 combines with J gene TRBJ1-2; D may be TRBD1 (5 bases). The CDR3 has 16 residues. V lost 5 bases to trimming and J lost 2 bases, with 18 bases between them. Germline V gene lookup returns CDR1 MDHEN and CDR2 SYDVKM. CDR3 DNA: TGTGCCAGCAGTCCGCCGGGGGGGTCCCCAAACTATGGCTACACCTTC. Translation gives CASSPPGGSPNYGYTF.